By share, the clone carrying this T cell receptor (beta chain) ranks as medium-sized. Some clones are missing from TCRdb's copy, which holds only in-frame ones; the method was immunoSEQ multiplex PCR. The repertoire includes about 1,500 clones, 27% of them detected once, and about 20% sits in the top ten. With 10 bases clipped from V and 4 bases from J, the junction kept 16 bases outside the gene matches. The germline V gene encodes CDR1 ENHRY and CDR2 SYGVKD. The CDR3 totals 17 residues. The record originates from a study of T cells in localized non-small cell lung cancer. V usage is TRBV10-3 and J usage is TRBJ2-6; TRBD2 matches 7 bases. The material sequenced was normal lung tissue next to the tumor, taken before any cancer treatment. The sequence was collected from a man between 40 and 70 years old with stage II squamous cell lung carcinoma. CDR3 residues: CASSRNRAGTGANVLTF. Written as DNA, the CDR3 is TGTGCCAGCTCAAGAAATAGAGCGGGGACCGGGGCCAACGTCCTGACTTTC.